This T cell receptor beta chain was obtained from a study of blood T cell repertoires in COVID-19. Study overall: Collection of acute and convalescent COVID-19 samples took place in the United States, Italy and Spain. From T cells, B-cell-depleted T cells, or PBMCs came the material, which was cDNA or gDNA.

Sequencing was performed with immunoSEQ multiplex PCR; in TCRdb, only in-frame clones are kept and a portion is missing. The sample lists 150,000 to 200,000 clones, 90% seen once, with 0.5% to 0.75% in the top ten. Germline values: CDR1 MNHNS, CDR2 SASEGT. The CDR3 consists of 16 residues. V gave up 2 bases and J gave up 6 bases, with 17 bases separating them. The sequence was obtained from a man over 45 with acute or convalescent COVID-19. Sequenced: peripheral blood. The rearrangement uses TRBV6-1 and TRBJ1-5; unclear D gene. For the CDR3, the DNA is TGTGCCAGCAGTGAATTGACACCGGGGTTGGGTCAGCCCCAGCATTTT. Its protein product is CASSELTPGLGQPQHF.